This record looks at one T cell receptor beta chain sequence and its context. The data stem from a study of blood T cell repertoires in COVID-19. Turning to the study itself: Samples came from the United States, Italy and Spain, spanning acute and convalescent COVID-19. PBMCs, B-cell-depleted T cells, or T cells were the source of the cDNA or gDNA that made up the material.

Authors' methods: Using reference gene primer amplification, nucleated cell counts were estimated. The protocol was immunoSEQ multiplex PCR, while the TCRdb copy is restricted to in-frame clones and leaves out a portion. V, J and clone size reflect that table, while D and trimming were determined from the DNA. The table records tens of thousands of clones, 82% of them present only once. The germline gives CDR1 GTSNPN, CDR2 SVGIG (reference sequence). The V and J ends lost 4 bases and 2 bases respectively, with 12 bases between them. This CDR3 has 15 residues. This chain joins TRBV30 and TRBJ2-6, with TRBD1 as a possible D gene (5 bases). This receptor was taken from a woman of 80 years or more with acute or convalescent COVID-19. Input material: peripheral blood. The CDR3 loop reads CAWKTSGTGANVLTF. CDR3 nucleotide sequence: TGTGCCTGGAAAACCTCAGGGACTGGGGCCAACGTCCTGACTTTC.